The following is a T cell receptor (beta chain) sequence with its context. The antigen is unknown. The sample belongs to a study of identical twins. Points from the study as a whole: Cross-sectional statistical analysis, not tracking of the same donors, underpinned the conclusions. Excess low generation probability was seen in twin-shared out-of-frame alpha sequences.

One entry per CDR3 protein results from TCRdb running MiXCR on the 5' RACE reads. The sample lists about 470,000 distinct CDR3 sequences, 20% to 25% seen once, with around 3% in the top ten. Another study also made use of these data, one on T cells expressing NK-cell markers.

The specimen sequenced was CD4+ T cells sorted from blood. The origin of this receptor is a woman between 18 and 30 years old in good health.

The CDR3 is CSVARGQGPYEQYF. DNA of the CDR3: TGCAGCGTTGCCCGGGGACAGGGGCCCTACGAGCAGTACTTC. The chain carries TRBV29-1 and TRBJ2-7; 10 bases align to TRBD1. The junction had 5 bases not matched to a gene; V was cut back by 4 bases and J by 2 bases. CDR1 and CDR2 (germline): SQVTM, ANQGSEA. The CDR3 sequence is 14 residues long.